The next 12 T cell receptor beta chains were all read from a single sample in a study of vaccination and CD4 T cells after COVID-19. Via MiXCR, TCRdb re-called the PCR reads, giving one row per CDR3 protein. Of approximately 29,000 distinct CDR3 sequences in the sample, approximately 53% were seen once. The time point: late sampling 161 to 241 days after vaccination in a few convalescent patients. Sequencing was performed on CD4+ T cells from blood, taken about 7 months after SARS-CoV-2 vaccination. These receptors all stem from a human donor who had recovered from COVID-19.

The rearrangement uses TRBV20-1 and TRBJ1-1; D gene uncertain. The CDR3 spans 15 residues. CDR1 and CDR2 (germline): DFQATT, SNEGSKA (reference sequence). Trimming pared 4 bases from V and 2 bases from J, leaving 17 bases between. The CDR3 DNA reads TGCAGTGCTAAAGGCCCGACTGGTTTAAACACTGAAGCTTTCTTT. This translates into CSAKGPTGLNTEAFF.

The chain links TRBV6-2 or TRBV6-3 to TRBJ2-1; TRBD1 matches 9 bases. Trimming took 4 bases from V and 3 from J; bases not matched to a gene: 13. CDR1 and CDR2 from the germline V gene are MNHEY and SVGEGT. The CDR3 runs to 18 residues. The CDR3 nucleotides are TGTGCCAGCAGTTCTATACTTGGACAGGGGAAAAACTACAATGAGCAGTTCTTC. Translated: CASSSILGQGKNYNEQFF.

The CDR3 reads CSACLLTSAEQYF. The CDR3 DNA reads as TGCAGTGCTTGCCTCTTAACTAGCGCAGAGCAGTACTTC. This chain connects TRBV20-1 to TRBJ2-7; 7 bases map to TRBD2. CDR3 length: 13 residues. Germline V gene lookup returns CDR1 DFQATT and CDR2 SNEGSKA (reference sequence). V shed 5 bases and J 7 bases; nucleotides not matched to a gene: 11.

V and J are TRBV27 and TRBJ2-1, with unresolved D. V lost 3 bases to trimming and J lost 1 base, with 10 bases between them. Per germline, CDR1 MNHEY and CDR2 SMNVEV (reference sequence). The CDR3 runs 15 residues. The CDR3 sequence is CASSLSPGSYNEQFF. CDR3 DNA: TGTGCCAGCAGTTTGTCGCCGGGTTCCTACAATGAGCAGTTCTTC.

In its sample, this clonotype is medium-sized. CDR3 loop: CASTTPEGTAETQYF. In nucleotides, the CDR3 is TGTGCCAGCACTACCCCTGAAGGGACAGCAGAGACCCAGTACTTC. The V gene is TRBV28, the J gene TRBJ2-5; 7 positions agree with TRBD1. With V trimmed by 7 bases and J by 4 bases, 12 bases remained unmatched. Germline V lookup: CDR1 MDHEN, CDR2 SYDVKM. The CDR3 totals 15 residues.

This clonotype was seen only a few times. Here the CDR3 DNA reads TGCAGTGCTGGACAGGCCCCCAATCAGCCCCAGCATTTT. Amino acid sequence: CSAGQAPNQPQHF. V is TRBV20-1 and J is TRBJ1-5; 7 positions agree with TRBD1. This CDR3 is built from 13 residues. Germline assignment: CDR1 DFQATT and CDR2 SNEGSKA (reference sequence). V shed 5 bases and J 3 bases; nucleotides not matched to a gene: 4.

Written as DNA, the CDR3 is TGTGCCAGCAGTTTATCCGGGCTCGGGGGGGAGCAGTTCTTC. Translation: CASSLSGLGGEQFF. The J gene is TRBJ2-1, the V gene TRBV28; 7 bases agree with TRBD2. The CDR3 runs 14 residues. V shed 1 base, J shed 10 bases, and the junction held 7 bases outside the gene matches. Per germline, CDR1 MDHEN and CDR2 SYDVKM.

V and J are TRBV7-6 and TRBJ1-2; possible D gene TRBD1, 5 bases. Germline CDR1 is SGHVS and CDR2 is FNYEAQ. There are 16 residues in the CDR3. V was shortened by 5 bases and J by 1 base, with 17 bases between the two germline ends. CDR3 protein: CASSPGPHRSNYGYTF. DNA for the CDR3: TGTGCCAGCAGCCCCGGGCCCCACAGGAGTAACTATGGCTACACCTTC.

The rearrangement uses TRBV19 and TRBJ1-2; D perhaps matches TRBD1 (5 bases). In germline, CDR1 is LNHDA, CDR2 SQIVND (reference sequence). The CDR3 has 15 amino acids. Between the trimmed V and J ends, which lost 2 bases and 4 bases, there was a span of 14 bases. CDR3 sequence reads: CASSIPTGGVYGYTF. In DNA, the CDR3 is TGTGCCAGTAGTATACCCACAGGAGGGGTCTATGGCTACACCTTC.

V is TRBV4-2 and J is TRBJ2-2; 7 bases are shared with TRBD1. The trim removed 0 bases at V and 6 bases at J, leaving 1 base unmatched. The length of the CDR3 is 14 residues. CDR1 and CDR2 (germline): LGHNA, YNFKEQ. CDR3 in amino acids: CASSQETGAGELFF. Written as DNA, the CDR3 is TGTGCCAGCAGCCAAGAAACAGGGGCCGGGGAGCTGTTTTTT.

V is TRBV25-1 and J is TRBJ2-5; D uncertain. The CDR3 length is 14 residues. Germline CDR1 is MGHDK and CDR2 is SYGVNS. Trimming took off 1 base at V and 0 bases at J, with 6 bases between the two ends. CDR3 amino acids: CASSELAYQETQYF. The DNA of the CDR3 is TGTGCCAGCAGTGAATTGGCGTACCAAGAGACCCAGTACTTC.

The chain is built from TRBV7-6 and TRBJ2-7, with 7 bases fitting TRBD1. Germline trimming cut 2 bases from V and 4 bases from J; bases unmatched to any gene: 5. This CDR3 is built from 14 residues. Germline V gene lookup returns CDR1 SGHVS and CDR2 FNYEAQ. Here the CDR3 DNA reads TGTGCCAGCAGCTTAAGACAGGGTAGTTACGAGCAGTACTTC. This gives the protein CASSLRQGSYEQYF.